This is a list of T cell receptor beta chains from one sample in a study of T cell repertoires in cytomegalovirus infection. MiXCR, run by TCRdb on the reads, gives a single entry per CDR3 protein. The table shows 650,000 to 900,000 distinct CDR3 sequences, with 25% to 35% occurring only once. Their cognate antigens are unknown. The sample here was cultured CD8+ T cells from PBMCs, taken from culture after CMV antigen stimulation. These receptors were taken from a human donor in good health (CMV status not recorded). Some clones in this sample may be carry-over from other donors' samples. Both conserved end residues are part of each CDR3. Fields, in order: CDR3 length, clone size, J gene, D gene, V gene, CDR3 protein, CDR3 DNA. D genes are given only for firm matches. Size values are once, few and many counts, or a class for expanded clones, and some rows have none.

12,few,TRBJ2-1,NA,TRBV12-3/TRBV12-4,CASSPPGHEQFF,TGTGCCAGCAGTCCCCCCGGCCATGAGCAGTTCTTC
13,NA,TRBJ1-4,NA,TRBV12-3/TRBV12-4,CASMWGDGEKLFF,TGTGCCAGCATGTGGGGCGATGGAGAAAAACTGTTTTTT
15,NA,TRBJ1-5,NA,TRBV27,CASSPFDRTNQPQHF,TGTGCCAGCAGCCCATTCGACAGGACCAATCAGCCCCAGCATTTT
19,NA,TRBJ2-1,NA,TRBV7-8,CASSLETGGPKSSYNEQFF,TGTGCCAGCAGCTTAGAAACGGGGGGCCCAAAGAGCTCCTACAATGAGCAGTTCTTC
14,few,TRBJ1-4,NA,TRBV27,CASRRTGSHEKLFF,TGTGCCAGCAGACGTACAGGGTCTCATGAAAAACTGTTTTTT
16,NA,TRBJ1-5,NA,TRBV4-3,CASSQAGGYSNQPQHF,TGCGCCAGCAGCCAAGCCGGGGGCTATAGCAATCAGCCCCAGCATTTT
16,NA,TRBJ2-1,TRBD2,TRBV5-1,CASSWGTSGGAGEQFF,TGCGCCAGCAGCTGGGGGACTAGCGGGGGGGCGGGTGAGCAGTTCTTC
18,few,TRBJ1-2,TRBD1,TRBV19,CASSTKDRGLFIGDGYTF,TGTGCCAGTAGTACCAAGGACAGGGGGCTCTTTATCGGAGATGGCTACACCTTC
16,many,TRBJ2-3,TRBD2,TRBV7-2,CASSLDGGGGTDTQYF,TGTGCCAGCAGCTTAGACGGCGGGGGGGGCACAGATACGCAGTATTTT
13,few,TRBJ2-2,NA,TRBV28,CASNPVGTGELFF,TGTGCCAGCAACCCAGTCGGCACCGGGGAGCTGTTTTTT
16,NA,TRBJ2-1,NA,TRBV7-9,CASRLGGNPSYNEQFF,TGTGCCAGCAGGCTTGGCGGGAATCCCTCCTACAATGAGCAGTTCTTC
12,NA,TRBJ2-7,NA,TRBV6-1,CASSVVMAEQYF,TGTGCCAGCAGTGTCGTGATGGCCGAGCAGTACTTC
14,few,TRBJ1-3,NA,TRBV6-5,CASSGSYSGNTIYF,TGTGCCAGTTCAGGGAGCTACTCTGGAAACACCATATATTTT
17,few,TRBJ2-1,TRBD2,TRBV5-1,CASSLIVNGRVHNEQFF,TGCGCCAGCAGCTTGATAGTAAATGGGAGGGTCCACAATGAGCAGTTCTTC
13,NA,TRBJ2-5,NA,TRBV29-1,CSVEQSIQETQYF,TGCAGCGTTGAACAGAGTATCCAAGAGACCCAGTACTTC
16,many,TRBJ2-5,TRBD2,TRBV7-2,CASSHIAGGYQETQYF,TGTGCCAGCAGCCATATAGCGGGGGGGTACCAAGAGACCCAGTACTTC
15,NA,TRBJ1-6,TRBD1,TRBV4-2,CASSQRDSSNSPLHF,TGTGCCAGCAGCCAAAGGGACAGCTCCAATTCACCCCTCCACTTT
16,NA,TRBJ2-2,NA,TRBV5-1,CASSLGTGPNTGELFF,TGCGCCAGCAGCTTGGGTACGGGTCCCAACACCGGGGAGCTGTTTTTT
14,NA,TRBJ1-2,NA,TRBV27,CASSPGAINYGYTF,TGTGCCAGCAGTCCGGGGGCCATTAACTATGGCTACACCTTC
13,NA,TRBJ1-1,NA,TRBV6-1,CASRKPMNTEAFF,TGTGCCAGCAGAAAGCCGATGAACACTGAAGCTTTCTTT
13,few,TRBJ1-2,TRBD1,TRBV4-2,CASRDRSSYGYTF,TGTGCCAGCAGGGACAGGTCTAGCTATGGCTACACCTTC
14,NA,TRBJ2-7,NA,TRBV6-2/TRBV6-3,CASSYGQVPYEQYF,TGTGCCAGCAGTTACGGGCAGGTACCCTACGAGCAGTACTTC
15,few,TRBJ1-3,NA,TRBV7-6,CASSPDPIGGNTIYF,TGTGCCAGCAGCCCCGACCCGATCGGTGGAAACACCATATATTTT
12,many,TRBJ1-6,NA,TRBV6-5,CASSYYNSPLHF,TGTGCCAGCAGTTACTATAATTCACCCCTCCACTTT
14,few,TRBJ1-4,NA,TRBV20-1,CGIRGSSTNEKLFF,TGCGGTATCAGGGGTTCTTCAACTAATGAAAAACTGTTTTTT
16,NA,TRBJ2-1,NA,TRBV11-2,CASSLNRDISYNEQFF,TGTGCCAGCAGCTTAAACCGGGACATCTCCTACAATGAGCAGTTCTTC
15,few,TRBJ2-2,TRBD1,TRBV6-5,CASSWDRANTGELFF,TGTGCCAGCAGTTGGGACAGGGCGAACACCGGGGAGCTGTTTTTT
15,NA,TRBJ2-2,NA,TRBV12-3/TRBV12-4,CASLPRDPNTGELFF,TGTGCCAGCTTGCCCCGGGACCCGAACACCGGGGAGCTGTTTTTT
14,few,TRBJ1-2,NA,TRBV14,CASSQAGRLYGYTF,TGTGCCAGCAGCCAAGCGGGACGGCTCTATGGCTACACCTTC
14,NA,TRBJ1-1,NA,TRBV6-5,CASSYSVSGPEAFF,TGTGCCAGCAGTTACTCGGTGTCCGGTCCTGAAGCTTTCTTT
14,NA,TRBJ1-6,NA,TRBV5-6,CASSFSGVGSPLHF,TGTGCCAGCAGCTTCTCCGGGGTGGGATCACCCCTCCACTTT
14,many,TRBJ1-2,NA,TRBV6-2/TRBV6-3,CASSEWGTDYGYTF,TGTGCCAGCAGTGAGTGGGGGACCGACTATGGCTACACCTTC
16,many,TRBJ2-3,TRBD2,TRBV7-8,CASSLWGLANTDTQYF,TGTGCCAGCAGCTTATGGGGACTAGCCAACACAGATACGCAGTATTTT
17,NA,TRBJ2-7,NA,TRBV4-2,CASSAIYRDNEPYEQYF,TGTGCCAGCAGCGCCATTTACCGGGACAACGAACCCTACGAGCAGTACTTC
14,many,TRBJ1-1,NA,TRBV5-5,CASSQRVGLTEAFF,TGTGCCAGCAGTCAAAGAGTGGGTCTCACTGAAGCTTTCTTT
16,NA,TRBJ2-3,TRBD2,TRBV13,CASSFSGGLSTDTQYF,TGTGCCAGCAGCTTTAGCGGGGGCCTTAGCACAGATACGCAGTATTTT
14,few,TRBJ2-1,NA,TRBV7-9,CASSLEAYWDEQFF,TGTGCCAGCAGCTTAGAAGCCTACTGGGATGAGCAGTTCTTC
15,few,TRBJ2-1,NA,TRBV10-1,CASSERAFGNNEQFF,TGCGCCAGCAGTGAAAGGGCCTTCGGGAACAATGAGCAGTTCTTC
16,NA,TRBJ1-3,NA,TRBV7-9,CASSWTQTRTGNTIYF,TGTGCCAGCAGCTGGACCCAGACCCGGACTGGAAACACCATATATTTT
14,NA,TRBJ2-7,TRBD1,TRBV7-2,CASSLAPTGPEQYF,TGTGCCAGCAGCTTAGCGCCGACAGGGCCCGAGCAGTACTTC
18,NA,TRBJ2-3,TRBD1,TRBV5-4,CASSIWTGGSTLTDTQYF,TGTGCCAGCAGCATCTGGACAGGCGGGTCCACTCTCACAGATACGCAGTATTTT
15,NA,TRBJ2-1,NA,TRBV15,CATSQEGSSYNEQFF,TGTGCCACCAGCCAGGAGGGTAGCTCCTACAATGAGCAGTTCTTC
14,NA,TRBJ2-7,TRBD1,TRBV20-1,CSARLGQGGYEQYF,TGCAGTGCTAGACTGGGACAGGGAGGTTACGAGCAGTACTTC
13,NA,TRBJ2-5,NA,TRBV24-1,CATSDLIGETQYF,TGTGCCACCAGTGATTTGATCGGAGAGACCCAGTACTTC
14,few,TRBJ2-5,NA,TRBV7-8,CASSLTDSGETQYF,TGTGCCAGCAGCTTGACGGACTCCGGGGAGACCCAGTACTTC